This T cell receptor (beta chain) was retrieved from a study of blood T cell repertoires in COVID-19. Sequencing used immunoSEQ multiplex PCR; TCRdb keeps in-frame clones, though not all of them. The sample records around 93,000 clones, 80% to 90% being singletons. The CDR3 loop spans 14 amino acids. V lost 10 bases and J lost 4, with 19 bases in between. The germline V gene has CDR1 MDHEN and CDR2 SYDVKM. The sample taken for sequencing was peripheral blood. The rearrangement joins TRBV28 to TRBJ1-2; TRBD1 is a possible D gene (5 bases). The sequence came from a man at least 80 years old with acute or convalescent COVID-19. The CDR3 reads CATSKGVAPYGYTF. Written as DNA, the CDR3 is TGTGCCACCTCAAAAGGGGTGGCTCCCTATGGCTACACCTTC.